The sequence of this TCR beta chain was determined in a study of blood T cell repertoires in COVID-19. The V and J ends lost 7 bases and 3 bases respectively, with 10 bases between them. The CDR3 loop spans 13 amino acids. Per the germline V gene, CDR1 is SNHLY and CDR2 is FYNNEI. Categorization into cohorts depended on clinical history that participants reported. The protocol was immunoSEQ multiplex PCR, while the TCRdb copy is restricted to in-frame clones and leaves out a portion. Altogether about 320,000 clones are present, roughly 90% being singletons, with the ten largest covering about 4%. The chain joins TRBV2 to TRBJ2-1; D call uncertain. The sample was PBMCs or T cells enriched from blood (not recorded which). The clonotype comes from a woman in her twenties or thirties who had been exposed to COVID-19. For the CDR3, the DNA is TGTGCCAGCAATTTACTTTTCTACAATGAGCAGTTCTTC. Translation gives CASNLLFYNEQFF.